This section outlines one T cell receptor (beta chain) sequence together with its context. These data are taken from a study of technical replicates of blood from a handful of donors. Germline CDR1 reads MNHEY; CDR2 reads SMNVEV (reference sequence). V was clipped by 7 bases and J by 1 base, with 13 bases between them. The CDR3 has 14 residues. TCRdb's table, derived via immunoSEQ multiplex PCR, lists solely in-frame clones and lacks some. The sample lists roughly 70,000 clones, 80% to 95% occurring once. Input material: PBMCs. This clonotype was sampled from a human donor in good health. Some clones in this sample may be carry-over from other donors' samples. This chain connects TRBV27 to TRBJ1-1; D call uncertain. The chain's CDR3 is CASTGRLGNTEAFF. CDR3 sequence (DNA): TGTGCCAGCACTGGGAGGTTAGGGAACACTGAAGCTTTCTTT.